These 26 T cell receptor beta chains were sequenced from one sample in a study of OX40 agonist ivuxolimab in advanced cancers. The protocol was immunoSEQ multiplex PCR, while the TCRdb copy is restricted to in-frame clones and leaves out a portion. The sample has around 80,000 clones, approximately 86% seen once. Here the sequenced sample was CD4+ or CD8+ T cells sorted from blood, taken in a trial of the OX40 agonist ivuxolimab. These receptors were obtained from an adult with an advanced solid tumor such as melanoma, head and neck, liver or kidney cancer.

The chain is built from TRBV6-1 and TRBJ2-7; the D is unclear. Germline V gives CDR1 MNHNS, CDR2 SASEGT. V lost 6 bases and J 3 bases, leaving 12 bases between the germline ends. The CDR3 sequence is 13 residues long. CDR3 DNA: TGTGCCAGCAGCACCACATGGGGCTACGAGCAGTACTTC. Its translation: CASSTTWGYEQYF.

About this clone: Additional DNA sequences in this sample encode the identical CDR3. This chain links TRBV6-4 with TRBJ1-1; 10 bases match TRBD1. CDR1 is MRHNA, CDR2 SNTAGT, per germline. After removal of 6 bases from V and 1 base from J, the junction contained 8 bases not matched to a gene. This CDR3 contains 16 residues. The CDR3 protein is CASSEGTGEANTEAFF. The CDR3 nucleotides are TGTGCCAGCAGCGAGGGGACAGGGGAGGCGAACACTGAAGCTTTCTTT.

This clone showed up just once. The rearrangement joins TRBV11-3 to TRBJ2-1; perhaps TRBD2 as D (5 bases). The V end lost 3 bases, the J end lost 12 bases, and 15 bases lay between the germline ends. Germline V gene data show CDR1 as SGHNT and CDR2 as YENEEA. The CDR3 consists of 13 residues. The CDR3 nucleotides read TGTGCCAGCAGCTTCACGGGGAGAGGAGGGCAGTTCTTC. It is translated as CASSFTGRGGQFF.

The V call is TRBV18, the J call TRBJ2-5; D ambiguous. In germline, CDR1 is KGHSH, CDR2 LQKENI. This CDR3 region has 14 residues. The V end lost 3 bases, the J end lost 0 bases, and 8 bases lay between the germline ends. The CDR3 loop is CASSPPSYQETQYF. The CDR3 nucleotides read TGTGCCAGCTCACCCCCCTCTTACCAAGAGACCCAGTACTTC. The full variable domain, in which reference TRBV18 and TRBJ2-5 provide the parts outside the CDR3, is NAGVMQNPRHLVRRRGQEARLRCSPMKGHSHVYWYRQLPEEGLKFMVYLQKENIIDESGMPKERFSAEFPKEGPSILRIQQVVRGDSAAYFCASSPPSYQETQYFGPGTRLLVL.

The chain has TRBV19 and TRBJ2-2; D ambiguous. There are 14 residues in the CDR3. Germline V gene lookup returns CDR1 LNHDA and CDR2 SQIVND (reference sequence). V lost 7 bases, J lost 4 bases, and 13 bases lay in between. As DNA, the CDR3 is TGTGCCAGTAAAGACGTGTCAACCACCGGGGAGCTGTTTTTT. It specifies CASKDVSTTGELFF. Filled out from reference TRBV19 and TRBJ2-2, the complete variable domain reads DGGITQSPKYLFRKEGQNVTLSCEQNLNHDAMYWYRQDPGQGLRLIYYSQIVNDFQKGDIAEGYSVSREKKESFPLTVTSAQKNPTAFYLCASKDVSTTGELFFGEGSRLTVL.

The gene calls are TRBV29-1 and TRBJ1-2; 9 nucleotides align to TRBD1. The V gene end was trimmed by 6 bases and the J gene end by 1 base; junction bases not matched to a gene: 3. The CDR3 is 13 amino acids. Germline-derived CDR1 and CDR2 are SQVTM and ANQGSEA. Here the CDR3 DNA reads TGCAGCGTGGGACAGGGAGGTAACTATGGCTACACCTTC. It codes for CSVGQGGNYGYTF.

V usage is TRBV6-6 and J usage is TRBJ2-5; D is ambiguous. Trimming left V 2 bases short and J 0 bases short, with 10 bases between. This CDR3 contains 15 residues. Germline V gene data show CDR1 as MNHNY and CDR2 as SVGAGI (reference sequence). CDR3 amino acids: CASSYGVQYQETQYF. CDR3 nucleotide sequence: TGTGCCAGCAGTTACGGAGTCCAATACCAAGAGACCCAGTACTTC.

The chain employs TRBV7-3 and TRBJ1-1; D possibly corresponds to TRBD1 (5 bases). Trimming took 4 bases from V and 1 from J, leaving 13 bases between them. CDR1 and CDR2 (germline): SGHTA, FQGTGA. The CDR3 covers 15 residues. CDR3 loop: CASSSGGTTNTEAFF. The CDR3 nucleotides are TGTGCCAGCAGCTCCGGAGGGACGACGAACACTGAAGCTTTCTTT.

This rearrangement joins TRBV6-1 to TRBJ1-1, with TRBD1 identical over 9 bases. There are 13 residues in the CDR3. Germline values: CDR1 MNHNS, CDR2 SASEGT. V was pared by 11 bases and J by 2 bases, with 6 bases of the junction left unmatched. For the CDR3, the DNA is TGTGCCGACAACAGGGGGCCTAACACTGAAGCTTTCTTT. Amino acids: CADNRGPNTEAFF.

The chain is built from TRBV11-2 and TRBJ1-2; D unresolved. Germline lookup yields CDR1 SGHAT and CDR2 FQNNGV. Trimming cost V 4 bases and J 3 bases, with 12 bases left between them. This CDR3 region has 14 residues. The CDR3 is CASSSLRTDYGYTF. CDR3 nucleotide sequence: TGTGCCAGCAGCTCTCTTAGGACGGACTATGGCTACACCTTC.

The chain combines TRBV6-5 with TRBJ1-3, with unresolved D. CDR3 size: 13 residues. Deletions cut 4 bases from V and 2 bases from J, with 6 bases between. Germline CDR1 is MNHEY and CDR2 is SVGAGI. The CDR3 sequence: CASSLAAGNTIYF. As DNA, the CDR3 is TGTGCCAGCAGTTTGGCAGCTGGAAACACCATATATTTT.

The chain carries TRBV11-2 and TRBJ1-1; no clear D. The CDR3 is 11 amino acids. CDR1 and CDR2 (germline): SGHAT, FQNNGV. V gave up 6 bases and J gave up 5 bases, with 7 bases separating them. The CDR3 is CASSSKTEAFF. In DNA, the CDR3 is TGTGCCAGCAGTTCCAAAACTGAAGCTTTCTTT. The variable domain in full, with the rest retrieved from reference TRBV11-2 and TRBJ1-1, is EAGVAQSPRYKIIEKRQSVAFWCNPISGHATLYWYQQILGQGPKLLIQFQNNGVVDDSQLPKDRFSAERLKGVDSTLKIQPAKLEDSAVYLCASSSKTEAFFGQGTRLTVV.

The chain couples TRBV7-2 to TRBJ2-5; D may be TRBD2 (6 bases). Germline-derived CDR1 and CDR2 are SGHTA and FQGNSA. CDR3 length: 14 amino acids. Trimming pared 5 bases from V and 1 base from J, leaving 11 bases between. The DNA of the CDR3 is TGTGCCAGCAGCCCGCGGGACTTCCAAGAGACCCAGTACTTC. This sequence encodes CASSPRDFQETQYF.

The chain carries TRBV7-3 and TRBJ2-7; D may be TRBD2 (5 bases). The CDR3 sequence is 16 residues long. The V gene lost 5 bases and the J gene lost 1 base, with 18 bases spanning the gap. The germline CDR1 and CDR2 sequences are SGHTA and FQGTGA. The CDR3 is CASSPGPGKESYEQYF. CDR3 DNA sequence: TGTGCCAGCAGCCCCGGTCCGGGAAAAGAATCCTACGAGCAGTACTTC.

The chain joins TRBV7-6 to TRBJ1-1; no firm D call. The ends were cut back, 0 bases at V and 8 bases at J, with 10 bases in the middle. The CDR3 spans 13 residues. CDR1 and CDR2 (germline): SGHVS, FNYEAQ. DNA for the CDR3: TGTGCCAGCAGCTTAGCGCTTCGCGGAGAAGCTTTCTTT. This gives the protein CASSLALRGEAFF.

The CDR3 DNA reads TGTGCAAGTCGCTTAGCGAAATTAATGGGGAGAGGCTACACCTTC. This codes for CASRLAKLMGRGYTF. J is TRBJ1-2 and V is TRBV12-2. TRBV12-2 is tagged as a pseudogene. The CDR3 contains 15 residues.

The chain links TRBV19 to TRBJ2-5, with D possibly matching TRBD2 (7 bases). Germline V gene data show CDR1 as LNHDA and CDR2 as SQIVND (reference sequence). This CDR3 comprises 13 residues. Trimming shortened V by 10 bases and J by 5 bases, and 17 bases separated the two germline ends. CDR3 coding DNA: TGTGCCACCCAACGGGGGGCCCGGGAGACCCAGTACTTC. This codes for CATQRGARETQYF.

The chain uses TRBV2 and TRBJ2-7, with D maybe TRBD2 (6 bases). V lost 5 bases and J lost 6, with 11 bases in between. CDR3 length: 12 residues. Germline assignment: CDR1 SNHLY and CDR2 FYNNEI. As DNA, the CDR3 is TGTGCCAGCAGTCGGCAGGGAGGCGAGCAGTACGTC. Residues: CASSRQGGEQYV.

This clone was observed once. The chain is built from TRBV29-1 and TRBJ1-2; TRBD1 aligns across 8 bases. The CDR3 runs 13 residues. Germline V gene data show CDR1 as SQVTM and CDR2 as ANQGSEA. Germline trimming cut 6 bases from V and 2 bases from J; bases unmatched to any gene: 5. CDR3 DNA: TGCAGCGTGGACAGGGTTGGAAACTATGGCTACACCTTC. This translates into CSVDRVGNYGYTF.

V is TRBV7-2 and J is TRBJ2-2; D call uncertain. V was pared by 6 bases and J by 4 bases, with 12 bases between. The CDR3 is 14 amino acids. Germline-derived CDR1 and CDR2 are SGHTA and FQGNSA. The CDR3 loop is CASRVKGGTGELFF. The CDR3 coding sequence is TGTGCCAGCAGGGTAAAAGGCGGCACCGGGGAGCTGTTTTTT. Together with reference TRBV7-2 and TRBJ2-2, the CDR3 gives the full variable domain: GAGVSQSPSNKVTEKGKDVELRCDPISGHTALYWYRQSLGQGLEFLIYFQGNSAPDKSGLPSDRFSAERTGGSVSTLTIQRTQQEDSAVYLCASRVKGGTGELFFGEGSRLTVL.

V is TRBV14 and J is TRBJ2-5; 11 bases line up with TRBD1. Trimming removed 4 bases from V and 5 bases from J; junction bases left unmatched: 6. Looked up from germline, CDR1 is SGHDN and CDR2 is FVKESK. This CDR3 is built from 15 residues. The CDR3 coding sequence is TGTGCCAGCAGCCCCCGGACAGGGGGCTGGGAGACCCAGTACTTC. Encoded protein: CASSPRTGGWETQYF.

The table lists this clone with a count of one. The V call is TRBV6-5, the J call TRBJ2-5; perhaps D is TRBD1 or TRBD2 (5 bases each). CDR1 MNHEY and CDR2 SVGAGI come from the germline V gene. The CDR3 extends over 16 amino acids. V was clipped by 2 bases and J by 4 bases, with 17 bases between them. CDR3 sequence reads: CASSYPSGTGTETQYF. Here the CDR3 DNA reads TGTGCCAGCAGTTACCCAAGTGGGACGGGGACAGAGACCCAGTACTTC.

This chain uses TRBV2 with TRBJ2-5; 7 bases agree with TRBD2. Germline V gives CDR1 SNHLY, CDR2 FYNNEI. V lost 8 bases to trimming and J lost 1 base; unmatched junction nucleotides: 7. This CDR3 contains 14 residues. This chain's CDR3 is CASYSAGSQETQYF. The CDR3 DNA reads as TGTGCCAGCTACTCAGCGGGGAGCCAAGAGACCCAGTACTTC.

CDR3 protein: CASSVGRNYNEQFF. Written as DNA, the CDR3 is TGTGCCAGCAGCGTAGGACGAAACTACAATGAGCAGTTCTTC. The chain employs TRBV9 and TRBJ2-1; no clear D. The CDR3 loop spans 14 amino acids. The V end lost 0 bases, the J end lost 3 bases, and 7 bases lay between the germline ends. CDR1 and CDR2 from the germline V gene are SGDLS and YYNGEE. The full variable domain, in which reference TRBV9 and TRBJ2-1 provide the parts outside the CDR3, is DSGVTQTPKHLITATGQRVTLRCSPRSGDLSVYWYQQSLDQGLQFLIQYYNGEERAKGNILERFSAQQFPDLHSELNLSSLELGDSALYFCASSVGRNYNEQFFGPGTRLTVL.

The chain combines TRBV18 with TRBJ1-1; weak D call: TRBD1 (5 bases). Germline CDR1 KGHSH, CDR2 LQKENI. V lost 3 bases, J lost 7 bases, and 12 bases lay in between. The CDR3 loop spans 13 amino acids. The CDR3 loop reads CASSPSWGDEAFF. The CDR3 coding sequence is TGTGCCAGCTCACCTTCTTGGGGGGATGAAGCTTTCTTT.

The genes are TRBV27 and TRBJ2-2; 7 bases are shared with TRBD2. Germline V gene lookup returns CDR1 MNHEY and CDR2 SMNVEV (reference sequence). CDR3 length: 17 amino acids. V shed 5 bases and J 3 bases; nucleotides not matched to a gene: 12. The chain's CDR3 is CASSLASLGRYTGELFF. The CDR3 bases are TGTGCCAGCAGTCTCGCCTCCCTCGGGAGGTACACCGGGGAGCTGTTTTTT.